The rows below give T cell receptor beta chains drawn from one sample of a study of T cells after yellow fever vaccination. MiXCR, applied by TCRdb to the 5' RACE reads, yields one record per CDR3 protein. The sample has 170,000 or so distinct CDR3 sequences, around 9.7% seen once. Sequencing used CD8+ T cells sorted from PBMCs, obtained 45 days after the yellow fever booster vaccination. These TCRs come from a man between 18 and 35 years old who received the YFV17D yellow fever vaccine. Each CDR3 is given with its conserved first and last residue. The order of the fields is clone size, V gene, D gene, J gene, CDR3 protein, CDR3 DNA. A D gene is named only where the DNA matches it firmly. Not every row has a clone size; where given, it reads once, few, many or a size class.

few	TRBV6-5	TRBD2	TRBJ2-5	CASTQTSGIQETQYF	TGTGCCAGCACTCAGACTAGCGGTATCCAAGAGACCCAGTACTTC
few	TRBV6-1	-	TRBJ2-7	CASSEEGFSSYEQYF	TGTGCCAGCAGTGAAGAGGGGTTTAGCTCCTACGAGCAGTACTTC
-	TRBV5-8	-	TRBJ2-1	CASSPTGGTYNEQFF	TGTGCCAGCAGCCCAACTGGCGGGACCTACAATGAGCAGTTCTTC
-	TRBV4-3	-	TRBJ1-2	CASSQESLGNYGYTF	TGCGCCAGCAGCCAAGAGTCGCTGGGTAACTATGGCTACACCTTC
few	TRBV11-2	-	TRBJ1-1	CASSPEPGPSTEAFF	TGTGCCAGCAGCCCCGAGCCAGGGCCGAGCACTGAAGCTTTCTTT
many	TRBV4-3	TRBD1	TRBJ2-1	CASSHLTGSPGNEQFF	TGCGCCAGCAGCCATTTGACAGGGAGCCCTGGCAATGAGCAGTTCTTC
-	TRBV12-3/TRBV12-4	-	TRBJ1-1	CASSPDGEYTEAFF	TGTGCCAGCAGCCCCGACGGGGAATACACTGAAGCTTTCTTT
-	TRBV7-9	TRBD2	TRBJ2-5	CASSSPGLAPQETQYF	TGTGCCAGCAGCTCCCCGGGACTAGCACCTCAAGAGACCCAGTACTTC
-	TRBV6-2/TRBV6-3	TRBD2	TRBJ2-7	CASTKLPAGDAYEQYF	TGTGCCAGCACTAAACTGCCAGCGGGGGACGCCTACGAGCAGTACTTC
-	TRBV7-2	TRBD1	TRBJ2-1	CASSPHRGAYNEQFF	TGTGCCAGCAGCCCACACAGGGGAGCCTACAATGAGCAGTTCTTC
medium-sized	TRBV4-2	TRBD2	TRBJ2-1	CASSQGAGTSRSYNEQFF	TGTGCCAGCAGCCAGGGGGCCGGGACTAGCCGATCCTACAATGAGCAGTTCTTC
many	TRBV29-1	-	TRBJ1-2	CSAASSGNYGYTF	TGCAGCGCTGCATCGTCCGGTAACTATGGCTACACCTTC
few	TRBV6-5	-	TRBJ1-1	CATKGWTRDENTEAFF	TGTGCCACCAAGGGGTGGACCAGGGATGAAAACACTGAAGCTTTCTTT
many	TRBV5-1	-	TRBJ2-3	CASSQLGDTQYF	TGCGCCAGCAGCCAACTAGGAGATACGCAGTATTTT
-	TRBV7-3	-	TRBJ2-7	CASSLLPGSSYEQYF	TGTGCCAGCAGCTTACTGCCCGGGAGCTCCTACGAGCAGTACTTC
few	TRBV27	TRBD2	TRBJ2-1	CASSLTLVEIVAGNYNEQFF	TGTGCCAGCAGTTTAACCCTTGTAGAGATCGTAGCGGGGAACTACAATGAGCAGTTCTTC
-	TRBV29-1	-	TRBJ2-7	CSPSRGGDEQYF	TGCAGCCCCTCCCGTGGAGGGGACGAGCAGTACTTC
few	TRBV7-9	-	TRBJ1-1	CASSPTNSEAFF	TGTGCCAGCAGCCCGACGAACAGCGAAGCTTTCTTT
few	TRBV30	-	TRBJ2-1	CAWIGFYNEQFF	TGTGCCTGGATCGGGTTCTACAATGAGCAGTTCTTC
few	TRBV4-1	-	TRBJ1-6	CASSQDGQSSYNSPLHF	TGCGCCAGCAGCCAAGATGGACAGAGCTCCTATAATTCACCCCTCCACTTT
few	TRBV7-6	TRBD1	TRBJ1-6	CASSLAVGRDRRNSPLHF	TGTGCCAGCAGCTTAGCAGTCGGCCGGGACAGAAGAAATTCACCCCTCCACTTT
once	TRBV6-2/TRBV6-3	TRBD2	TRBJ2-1	CASNGGGYNEQFF	TGTGCCAGCAATGGGGGGGGCTACAATGAGCAGTTCTTC
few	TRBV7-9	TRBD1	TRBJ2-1	CASSSHTGGSYNEQFF	TGTGCCAGCAGCTCCCACACAGGGGGCTCCTACAATGAGCAGTTCTTC
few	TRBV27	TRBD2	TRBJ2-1	CASGTSGGEQFF	TGTGCCAGCGGGACTAGCGGGGGGGAGCAGTTCTTC
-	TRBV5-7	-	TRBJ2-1	CASSLARRGQFPNNEQFF	TGTGCCAGCAGCTTGGCACGCAGGGGCCAGTTCCCGAACAATGAGCAGTTCTTC